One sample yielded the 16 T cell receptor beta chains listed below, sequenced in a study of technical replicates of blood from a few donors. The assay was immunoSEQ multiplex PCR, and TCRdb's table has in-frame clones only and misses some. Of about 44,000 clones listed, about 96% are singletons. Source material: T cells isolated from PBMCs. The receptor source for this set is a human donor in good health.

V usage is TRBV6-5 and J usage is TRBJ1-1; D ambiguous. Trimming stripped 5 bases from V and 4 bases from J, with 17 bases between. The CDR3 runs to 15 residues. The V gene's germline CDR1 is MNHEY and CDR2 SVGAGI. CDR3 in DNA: TGTGCCAGCAGTCCCTCCGATCGGGTCGGCACTGAAGCTTTCTTT. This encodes CASSPSDRVGTEAFF.

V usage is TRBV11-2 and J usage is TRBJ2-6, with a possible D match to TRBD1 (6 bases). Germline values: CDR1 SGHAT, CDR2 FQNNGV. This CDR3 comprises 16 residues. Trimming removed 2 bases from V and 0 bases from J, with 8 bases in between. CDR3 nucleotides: TGTGCCAGCAGCTTAACGGACAGCTCTGGGGCCAACGTCCTGACTTTC. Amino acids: CASSLTDSSGANVLTF.

The CDR3 here is CASSLGMGGRETQYF. In DNA, the CDR3 is TGTGCCAGCAGTTTAGGTATGGGGGGTCGGGAGACCCAGTACTTC. This sequence joins TRBV28 and TRBJ2-5; D perhaps matches TRBD2 (6 bases). This CDR3 contains 15 residues. Germline V gene sequence: CDR1 MDHEN, CDR2 SYDVKM. Trimming left V 2 bases short and J 5 bases short, with 15 bases between.

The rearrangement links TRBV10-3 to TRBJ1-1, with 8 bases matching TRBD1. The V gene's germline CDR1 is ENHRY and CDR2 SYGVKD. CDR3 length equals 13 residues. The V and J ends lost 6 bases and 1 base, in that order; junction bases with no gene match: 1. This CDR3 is CAIRGTGNTEAFF. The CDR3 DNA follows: TGTGCCATCAGGGGGACAGGGAACACTGAAGCTTTCTTT.

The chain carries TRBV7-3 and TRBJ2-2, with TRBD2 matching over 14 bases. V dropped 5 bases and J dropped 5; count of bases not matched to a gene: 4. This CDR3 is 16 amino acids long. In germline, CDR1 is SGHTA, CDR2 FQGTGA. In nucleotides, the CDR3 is TGTGCCAGCAGCGTAGGACTAGCGGGGGGAACCGGGGAGCTGTTTTTT. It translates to CASSVGLAGGTGELFF.

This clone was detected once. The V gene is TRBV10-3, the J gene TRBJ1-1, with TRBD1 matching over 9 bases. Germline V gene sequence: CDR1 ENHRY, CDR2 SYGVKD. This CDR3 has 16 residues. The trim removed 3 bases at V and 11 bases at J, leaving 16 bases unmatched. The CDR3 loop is CAISEVVATGGFSAFF. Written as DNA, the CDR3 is TGTGCCATCAGTGAAGTTGTGGCCACAGGGGGCTTTTCGGCTTTCTTT.

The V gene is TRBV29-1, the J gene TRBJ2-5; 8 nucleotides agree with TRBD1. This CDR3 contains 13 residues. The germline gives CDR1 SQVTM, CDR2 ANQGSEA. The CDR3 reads CRSPPGGRETQYF. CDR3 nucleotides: TGCAGAAGTCCTCCAGGGGGCCGAGAGACCCAGTACTTC.

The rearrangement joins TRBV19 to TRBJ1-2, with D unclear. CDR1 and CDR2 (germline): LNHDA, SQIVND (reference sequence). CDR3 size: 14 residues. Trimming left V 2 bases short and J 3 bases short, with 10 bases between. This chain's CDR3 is CASSIIGRYYGYTF. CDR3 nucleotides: TGTGCCAGTAGTATAATCGGCAGGTACTATGGCTACACCTTC.

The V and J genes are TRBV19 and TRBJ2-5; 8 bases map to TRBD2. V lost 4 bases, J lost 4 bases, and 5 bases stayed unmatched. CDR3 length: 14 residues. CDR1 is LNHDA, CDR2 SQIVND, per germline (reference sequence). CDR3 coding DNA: TGTGCCAGTAGTAACCCTAGCGGGTTAGAGACCCAGTACTTC. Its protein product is CASSNPSGLETQYF.

CDR3 region: CATRDRLDSGANVLTF. CDR3 bases: TGTGCCACAAGGGACAGATTAGATTCTGGGGCCAACGTCCTGACTTTC. This chain links TRBV19 with TRBJ2-6; 7 bases are shared with TRBD1. Germline CDR1 reads LNHDA; CDR2 reads SQIVND (reference sequence). Trimming removed 10 bases from V and 1 base from J; junction bases left unmatched: 10. This CDR3 region has 16 residues.

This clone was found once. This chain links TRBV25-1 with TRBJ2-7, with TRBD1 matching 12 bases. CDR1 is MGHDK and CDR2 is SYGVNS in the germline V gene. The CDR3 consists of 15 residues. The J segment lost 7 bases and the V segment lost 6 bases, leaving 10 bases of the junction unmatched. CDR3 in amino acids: CASRDAGTGGREQYF. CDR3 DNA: TGTGCCAGCAGGGACGCCGGGACAGGGGGCCGGGAGCAGTACTTC.

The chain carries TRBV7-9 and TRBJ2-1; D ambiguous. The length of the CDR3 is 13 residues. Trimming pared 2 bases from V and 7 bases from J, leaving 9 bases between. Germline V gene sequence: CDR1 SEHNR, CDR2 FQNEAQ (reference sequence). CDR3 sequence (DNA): TGTGCCAGCAGCTTACCAGTTTCTAATGAGCAGTTCTTC. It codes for CASSLPVSNEQFF.

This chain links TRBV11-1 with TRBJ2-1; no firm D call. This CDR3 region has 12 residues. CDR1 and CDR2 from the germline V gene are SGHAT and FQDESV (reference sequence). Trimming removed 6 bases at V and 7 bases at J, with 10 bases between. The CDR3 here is CASSLNRNEQFF. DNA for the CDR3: TGTGCCAGCAGTCTTAACCGGAATGAGCAGTTCTTC.

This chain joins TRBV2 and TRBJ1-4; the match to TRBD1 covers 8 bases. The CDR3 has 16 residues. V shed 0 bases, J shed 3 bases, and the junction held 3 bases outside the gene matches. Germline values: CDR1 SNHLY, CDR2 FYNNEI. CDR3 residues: CASSEAWTGPNEKLFF. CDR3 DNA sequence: TGTGCCAGCAGTGAAGCTTGGACAGGGCCTAATGAAAAACTGTTTTTT.

CDR3 protein: CASSQEIRGVGAFF. For the CDR3, the DNA is TGTGCCAGCAGCCAAGAGATCAGGGGCGTTGGAGCTTTCTTT. V is TRBV14 and J is TRBJ1-1, with D perhaps TRBD1 (6 bases). Per the germline V gene, CDR1 is SGHDN and CDR2 is FVKESK. The length of the CDR3 is 14 residues. V dropped 0 bases and J dropped 10 bases, with 15 bases sitting between them.

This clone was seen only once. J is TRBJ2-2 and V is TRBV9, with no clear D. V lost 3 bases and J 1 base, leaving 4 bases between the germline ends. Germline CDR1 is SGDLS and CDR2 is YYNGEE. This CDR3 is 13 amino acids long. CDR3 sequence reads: CASSALNTGELFF. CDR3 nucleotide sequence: TGTGCCAGCAGCGCCTTGAACACCGGGGAGCTGTTTTTT.